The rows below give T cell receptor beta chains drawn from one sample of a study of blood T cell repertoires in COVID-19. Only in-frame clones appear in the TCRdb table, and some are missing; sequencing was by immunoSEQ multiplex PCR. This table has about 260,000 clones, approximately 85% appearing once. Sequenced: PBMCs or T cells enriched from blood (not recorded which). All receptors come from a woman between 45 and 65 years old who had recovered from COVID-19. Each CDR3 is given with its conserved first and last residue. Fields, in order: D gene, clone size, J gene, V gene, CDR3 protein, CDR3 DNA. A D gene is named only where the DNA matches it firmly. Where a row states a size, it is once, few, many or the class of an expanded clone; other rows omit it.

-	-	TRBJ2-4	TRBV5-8	CASSLEGAKNIQYF	TGTGCCAGCAGCTTGGAGGGGGCCAAAAACATTCAGTACTTC
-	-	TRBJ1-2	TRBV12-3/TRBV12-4	CASQLNYGYTF	TGTGCCAGCCAACTAAACTATGGCTACACCTTC
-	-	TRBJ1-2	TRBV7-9	CASSSPEGLQFYGYTF	TGTGCCAGCAGCTCCCCGGAGGGACTCCAATTCTATGGCTACACCTTC
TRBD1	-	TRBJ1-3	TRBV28	CASSLFRGLSGNTIYF	TGTGCCAGCAGTTTGTTCAGGGGGCTTTCTGGAAACACCATATATTTT
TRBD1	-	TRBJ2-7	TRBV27	CASSSPAFGTGFYEQYF	TGTGCCAGCAGTTCCCCAGCCTTCGGGACAGGCTTCTACGAGCAGTACTTC
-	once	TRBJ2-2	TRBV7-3	CASSLGGAGTGELFF	TGTGCCAGCAGCCTTGGGGGCGCGGGCACCGGGGAGCTGTTTTTT
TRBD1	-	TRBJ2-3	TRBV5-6	CASSPGQGTTQYF	TGTGCCAGCAGCCCGGGACAGGGGACGACGCAGTATTTT
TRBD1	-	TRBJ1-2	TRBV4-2	CASSQDLGDSYGYTF	TGTGCCAGCAGCCAAGATCTAGGGGACAGCTATGGCTACACCTTC
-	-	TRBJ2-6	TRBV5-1	CASSLTGPSGANVLTF	TGCGCCAGCAGCTTGACAGGGCCCTCTGGGGCCAACGTCCTGACTTTC
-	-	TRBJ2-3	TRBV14	CASSLDGTFTDTQYF	TGTGCCAGCAGCCTAGACGGGACTTTCACAGATACGCAGTATTTT
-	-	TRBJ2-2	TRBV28	CASSSRNTGELFF	TGTGCCAGCTCTTCCAGAAACACCGGGGAGCTGTTTTTT
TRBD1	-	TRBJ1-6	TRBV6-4	CASGGDSNSPLHF	TGTGCCAGCGGTGGGGACAGTAATTCACCCCTCCACTTT
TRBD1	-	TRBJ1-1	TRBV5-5	CASSFDSGGPEAFF	TGTGCCAGCAGCTTTGATTCAGGGGGCCCTGAAGCTTTCTTT
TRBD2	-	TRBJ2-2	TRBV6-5	CASIELAGGSGELFF	TGTGCCAGCATCGAGCTAGCGGGAGGTTCCGGGGAGCTGTTTTTT
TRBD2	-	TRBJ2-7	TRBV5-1	CASSPKRAGAGYEQYF	TGCGCCAGCAGCCCGAAGAGAGCGGGGGCGGGCTACGAGCAGTACTTC
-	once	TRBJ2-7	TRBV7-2	CASSLDEVASRYEQYF	TGTGCCAGCAGCTTAGATGAGGTAGCGAGCCGCTACGAGCAGTACTTC
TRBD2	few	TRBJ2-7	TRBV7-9	CASSSIGGLAVYEQYF	TGTGCCAGCAGCTCAATAGGCGGACTAGCAGTCTACGAGCAGTACTTC
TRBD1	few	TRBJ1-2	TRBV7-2	CASSFYEGAVSRGYTF	TGTGCCAGCAGCTTTTATGAGGGGGCCGTTTCCCGGGGCTACACCTTC
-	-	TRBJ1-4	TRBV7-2	CASSLGLAESEKLFF	TGTGCCAGCAGCTTAGGGTTGGCGGAGAGTGAAAAACTGTTTTTT
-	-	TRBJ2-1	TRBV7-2	CASSIAGSLAYNEQFF	TGTGCCAGCAGCATCGCAGGGTCCCTAGCCTACAATGAGCAGTTCTTC
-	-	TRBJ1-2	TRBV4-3	CASSQDWGLTRGYTF	TGCGCCAGCAGCCAAGATTGGGGCCTCACGAGGGGCTACACCTTC
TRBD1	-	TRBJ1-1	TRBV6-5	CASKGFGTGYTEAFF	TGTGCCAGCAAAGGGTTCGGGACAGGGTACACTGAAGCTTTCTTT
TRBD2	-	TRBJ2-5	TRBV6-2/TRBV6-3	CASSYKLAGGRETQYF	TGTGCCAGCAGTTACAAACTAGCGGGAGGCCGAGAGACCCAGTACTTC
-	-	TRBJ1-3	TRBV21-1	CASSRGPRSGNTIYF	TGTGCCAGCAGCAGGGGGCCCAGGTCCGGAAACACCATATATTTT
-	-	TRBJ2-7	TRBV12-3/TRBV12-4	CASSLGLAYEQYF	TGTGCCAGCAGTTTAGGTCTTGCCTACGAGCAGTACTTC
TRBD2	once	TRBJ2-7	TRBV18	CATQRGGLDEQYF	TGTGCCACCCAACGGGGGGGGCTGGACGAGCAGTACTTC
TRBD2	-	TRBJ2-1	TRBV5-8	CASTKRELLNEQFF	TGTGCCAGCACGAAGCGGGAACTACTCAATGAGCAGTTCTTC
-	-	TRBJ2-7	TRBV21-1	CASSKESRDRGYEQYF	TGTGCCAGCAGCAAAGAATCTCGGGACAGGGGTTACGAGCAGTACTTC
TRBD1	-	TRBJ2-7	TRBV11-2	CASRKPGQGVYEQYF	TGTGCCAGCAGAAAACCGGGACAGGGCGTCTACGAGCAGTACTTC
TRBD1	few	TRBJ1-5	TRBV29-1	CSVESQGAGQPQHF	TGCAGCGTTGAATCTCAGGGGGCCGGTCAGCCCCAGCATTTT
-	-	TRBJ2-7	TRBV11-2	CASSPSTTGASYEQYF	TGTGCCAGCAGCCCTAGTACTACAGGAGCCTCCTACGAGCAGTACTTC
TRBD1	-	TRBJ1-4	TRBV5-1	CASSSRGGQGGEKLFF	TGCGCCAGCAGCTCCCGAGGGGGACAGGGTGGTGAAAAACTGTTTTTT
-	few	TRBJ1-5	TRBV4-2	CASSQEITSPNQPQHF	TGTGCCAGCAGCCAAGAGATAACTTCCCCCAATCAGCCCCAGCATTTT
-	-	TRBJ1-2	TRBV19	CASSTQGLAYGYTF	TGTGCCAGTAGTACCCAGGGATTGGCCTATGGCTACACCTTC
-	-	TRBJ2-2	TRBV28	CASSFPLLGQIMNTGELFF	TGTGCCAGCAGTTTCCCACTCCTAGGTCAGATAATGAACACCGGGGAGCTGTTTTTT
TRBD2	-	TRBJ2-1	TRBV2	CASSEGLAGTDEQFF	TGTGCCAGCAGTGAGGGACTAGCGGGAACGGATGAGCAGTTCTTC
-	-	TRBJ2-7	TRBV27	CASSPHGAPYEQYF	TGTGCCAGCAGTCCGCATGGAGCGCCCTACGAGCAGTACTTC
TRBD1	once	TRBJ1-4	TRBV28	CASSGTGGGLEKLFF	TGTGCCAGCAGTGGGACAGGGGGAGGTCTTGAAAAACTGTTTTTT
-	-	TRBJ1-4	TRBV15	CATSRADFSTTNEKLFF	TGTGCCACCAGCAGGGCGGACTTCTCAACAACTAATGAAAAACTGTTTTTT
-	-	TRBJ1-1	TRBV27	CASSEGTTYTEAFF	TGTGCCAGCAGTGAAGGGACAACTTACACTGAAGCTTTCTTT
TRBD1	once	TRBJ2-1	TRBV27	CASSLGAGQGINEQFF	TGTGCCAGCAGTTTGGGGGCGGGACAGGGGATAAATGAGCAGTTCTTC
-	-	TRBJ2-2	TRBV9	CASSVYRDATGELFF	TGTGCCAGCAGCGTATACAGGGACGCCACCGGGGAGCTGTTTTTT
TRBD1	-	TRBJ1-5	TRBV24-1	CATSKGQFDQPQHF	TGTGCCACCAGCAAGGGACAGTTTGATCAGCCCCAGCATTTT
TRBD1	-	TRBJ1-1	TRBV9	CASSPGTGNTEAFF	TGTGCCAGCAGCCCAGGGACAGGGAACACTGAAGCTTTCTTT
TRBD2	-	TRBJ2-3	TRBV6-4	CASSEGGSGSPTDTQYF	TGTGCCAGCAGTGAAGGGGGTAGCGGGAGTCCGACAGATACGCAGTATTTT
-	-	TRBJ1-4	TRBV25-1	CASSDATGTNEKLFF	TGTGCCAGCAGTGACGCTACAGGCACTAATGAAAAACTGTTTTTT
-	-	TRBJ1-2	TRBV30	CAWSRNLRGYGYTF	TGTGCCTGGAGTAGGAATCTCCGGGGCTATGGCTACACCTTC
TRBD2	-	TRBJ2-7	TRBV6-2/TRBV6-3	CASSIPSGSSYEQYF	TGTGCCAGCAGTATACCTAGCGGATCCTCCTACGAGCAGTACTTC
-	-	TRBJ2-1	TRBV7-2	CASSLGQFNEQFF	TGTGCCAGCAGCTTAGGACAGTTTAATGAGCAGTTCTTC